These 28 T cell receptor beta chains share one sample of origin, sequenced in a study of spatial heterogeneity in lung cancer. Findings and caveats of the study: Tumors with more nonsynonymous mutations had more expanded intratumoral alpha and beta TCRs.

TCRdb fed the 5' RACE reads into MiXCR, producing one record per CDR3 protein. The table lists 100,000 or so distinct CDR3 sequences, 4.4% of them singletons. The time point denotes: sample taken at primary tumor resection. Their antigen targets remain unknown. The sequencing used lung tumor tissue, collected at surgery. These receptors were obtained from a male donor with early-stage non-small cell lung cancer.

This chain links TRBV7-9 with TRBJ2-1, with TRBD2 identical over 10 bases. The CDR3 runs 15 residues. J lost 5 bases, V lost 4 bases, and 5 bases had no gene match. Germline V gives CDR1 SEHNR, CDR2 FQNEAQ (reference sequence). CDR3 amino acids: CASSSWLAGDNEQFF. The CDR3, as DNA: TGTGCCAGCAGCTCATGGCTAGCGGGAGACAATGAGCAGTTCTTC.

This clonotype has at least ten counts. The chain has TRBV7-2 and TRBJ1-3; no firm D call. This CDR3 is 15 amino acids long. CDR1 and CDR2 from the germline V gene are SGHTA and FQGNSA. Trimming removed 5 bases at V and 4 bases at J, with 15 bases between. The CDR3 is CASSPQGGYGNTIYF. The CDR3 nucleotides are TGTGCCAGCAGCCCGCAAGGAGGTTACGGAAACACCATATATTTT.

This clonotype has ten or more counts. The chain carries TRBV5-1 and TRBJ2-7; no definite D call. CDR1 is SGHRS, CDR2 YFSETQ, per germline. Trimming cost V 0 bases and J 3 bases, with 7 bases left between them. The CDR3 contains 13 residues. The CDR3 nucleotides read TGCGCCAGCAGCTTGGGGACCCTCTACGAGCAGTACTTC. This gives the protein CASSLGTLYEQYF. Full variable domain (outside the CDR3, taken from reference TRBV5-1 and TRBJ2-7): KAGVTQTPRYLIKTRGQQVTLSCSPISGHRSVSWYQQTPGQGLQFLFEYFSETQRNKGNFPGRFSGRQFSNSRSEMNVSTLELGDSALYLCASSLGTLYEQYFGPGTRLTVT.

This clonotype has ten or more counts. This chain joins TRBV5-5 and TRBJ2-2; 10 bases map to TRBD2. V dropped 4 bases and J dropped 13; count of bases not matched to a gene: 16. The length of the CDR3 is 16 residues. In germline, CDR1 is SGHKS, CDR2 YYEKEE (reference sequence). The CDR3 protein is CASSPRSASGRSWLFF. The CDR3 nucleotides are TGTGCCAGCAGCCCCAGGTCCGCTAGCGGGAGATCTTGGCTGTTTTTT. The full variable domain, rest sourced from reference TRBV5-5 and TRBJ2-2, is DAGVTQSPTHLIKTRGQQVTLRCSPISGHKSVSWYQQVLGQGPQFIFQYYEKEERGRGNFPDRFSARQFPNYSSELNVNALLLGDSALYLCASSPRSASGRSWLFFGEGSRLTVL.

This clonotype was counted ten times or more. The CDR3 reads CSAHPSGTFFRDNEQFF. The CDR3 DNA reads as TGCAGTGCTCATCCCTCCGGGACTTTTTTTCGCGACAATGAGCAGTTCTTC. This chain links TRBV20-1 with TRBJ2-1; possibly TRBD2 for D (6 bases). Between the trimmed V and J ends, which lost 5 bases and 5 bases, there was a span of 25 bases. CDR3 length: 17 amino acids. Per the germline V gene, CDR1 is DFQATT and CDR2 is SNEGSKA (reference sequence).

This clonotype was counted ten times or more. This chain connects TRBV6-2 or TRBV6-3 to TRBJ1-5; D is perhaps TRBD1 (5 bases). The V gene lost 3 bases and the J gene lost 4 bases, with 13 bases spanning the gap. This CDR3 region has 15 residues. The germline CDR1 and CDR2 sequences are MNHEY and SVGEGT. CDR3 loop: CASSYSQGLNQPQHF. The CDR3, as DNA: TGTGCCAGCAGTTATTCCCAGGGTTTAAATCAGCCCCAGCATTTT.

This clonotype was observed at least ten times. This sequence joins TRBV9 and TRBJ2-3; no reliable D call. CDR1 is SGDLS, CDR2 YYNGEE, per germline. The V and J ends lost 0 bases and 1 base respectively, with 12 bases between them. The CDR3 consists of 16 residues. This CDR3 is CASSVGLGMGTDTQYF. For the CDR3, the DNA is TGTGCCAGCAGCGTAGGCTTAGGGATGGGCACAGATACGCAGTATTTT.

This clonotype was counted ten times or more. The chain combines TRBV11-2 with TRBJ2-1; D remains ambiguous. Germline values: CDR1 SGHAT, CDR2 FQNNGV. V lost 5 bases and J 2 bases, leaving 10 bases between the germline ends. This CDR3 region has 14 residues. In DNA form, the CDR3 reads TGTGCCAGCAGCCCCCTCCAAACCTACAATGAGCAGTTCTTC. Protein: CASSPLQTYNEQFF.

This clonotype was detected ten times or more. This chain's CDR3 is CASSFYRRKANTEAFF. CDR3 DNA sequence: TGTGCCAGCAGTTTTTACAGGCGGAAGGCGAACACTGAAGCTTTCTTT. V gene TRBV6-1 combines with J gene TRBJ1-1; D may be TRBD1 (5 bases). This CDR3 is 16 amino acids long. The germline V gene has CDR1 MNHNS and CDR2 SASEGT. The V end lost 5 bases, the J end lost 1 base, and 17 bases lay between the germline ends.

In this sample, this clonotype turned up many times. The V and J genes are TRBV4-1 and TRBJ1-1; TRBD1 aligns across 8 bases. This CDR3 contains 15 residues. CDR1 and CDR2 from the germline V gene are MGHRA and YSYEKL. V lost 3 bases and J lost 5; bases outside the gene matches: 8. The CDR3 spells CASSQPRTGFTEAFF. Written as DNA, the CDR3 is TGCGCCAGCAGCCAGCCCCGGACAGGGTTTACTGAAGCTTTCTTT.

Of note for this clonotype: At one end the junction does not follow the germline gene, possibly because of a read error. The rearrangement joins TRBV7-9 to TRBJ1-1; D is ambiguous. Germline V gene lookup returns CDR1 SEHNR and CDR2 FQNEAQ (reference sequence). This CDR3 has 8 amino acids. The CDR3 loop reads CASSLGVW. The CDR3 DNA is TGTGCCAGCAGCTTGGGAGTTTGG.

There are many counts of this clonotype. The chain carries TRBV28 and TRBJ2-2; unclear D gene. V was pared by 8 bases and J by 0 bases, with 10 bases between. CDR1 and CDR2 from the germline V gene are MDHEN and SYDVKM. CDR3 size: 14 residues. In DNA form, the CDR3 reads TGTGCCAGCTGTTACGCCTCGAACACCGGGGAGCTGTTTTTT. This codes for CASCYASNTGELFF.

This clonotype was seen ten or more times. CDR3 bases: TGTGCCAGCAGCCTCGCCGAGACCCAGTACTTC. Translation gives CASSLAETQYF. The chain combines TRBV12-3 or TRBV12-4 with TRBJ2-5, with D uncertain. This CDR3 has 11 amino acids. V was pared by 6 bases and J by 5 bases, with 7 bases between.

This clonotype showed up many times. The chain employs TRBV6-2 or TRBV6-3 and TRBJ2-7; D call uncertain. The CDR3 is 12 amino acids. The V end was cut by 2 bases, the J end by 6 bases, with 8 bases between. The V gene's germline CDR1 is MNHEY and CDR2 SVGEGT. The CDR3 loop is CASSYNPGEQYF. Here the CDR3 DNA reads TGTGCCAGCAGTTACAACCCGGGCGAGCAGTACTTC.

In its sample, this clonotype was seen a few times. J is TRBJ2-7 and V is TRBV6-1; 7 nucleotides agree with TRBD1. Germline-derived CDR1 and CDR2 are MNHNS and SASEGT. V was clipped by 4 bases and J by 2 bases; unmatched bases: 8. There are 15 residues in the CDR3. CDR3 protein: CASSAGQDTPYEQYF. The CDR3 DNA sequence: TGTGCCAGCAGTGCAGGACAGGACACCCCCTACGAGCAGTACTTC.

In its sample, this clonotype was seen many times. V gene TRBV10-3 combines with J gene TRBJ1-1; D is undetermined. CDR3 length: 15 amino acids. Germline values: CDR1 ENHRY, CDR2 SYGVKD. Trimming took 3 bases from V and 0 from J, leaving 11 bases between them. CDR3 nucleotides: TGTGCCATCAGTGACGCGAACCGTTTGAACACTGAAGCTTTCTTT. This gives the protein CAISDANRLNTEAFF.

This clonotype has ten or more counts. This chain links TRBV7-9 with TRBJ1-1; the D gene is possibly TRBD1 (6 bases). The V end lost 5 bases, the J end lost 6 bases, and 19 bases lay between the germline ends. The CDR3 consists of 15 residues. The germline V gene encodes CDR1 SEHNR and CDR2 FQNEAQ (reference sequence). CDR3 coding DNA: TGTGCCAGCAGCAAGTTTACAGGGAGTTGGGCTGAAGCTTTCTTT. This sequence encodes CASSKFTGSWAEAFF.

There are many counts of this clonotype. V and J are TRBV5-1 and TRBJ2-3, with 7 bases matching TRBD2. J was trimmed by 5 bases and V by 4 bases; bases with no gene match: 7. The CDR3 runs to 14 residues. Per the germline V gene, CDR1 is SGHRS and CDR2 is YFSETQ. The DNA for the CDR3 is TGCGCCAGCAGCCCCCGACTAGCAAGAGATACGCAGTATTTT. The encoded protein is CASSPRLARDTQYF.

This clonotype occurred many times. The rearrangement joins TRBV6-6 to TRBJ1-4; D is possibly TRBD1 (5 bases). CDR1 MNHNY and CDR2 SVGAGI come from the germline V gene (reference sequence). Trimming left V 6 bases short and J 0 bases short, with 14 bases between. The CDR3 runs to 16 residues. In DNA form, the CDR3 reads TGTGCCAGCAGCCGGGGGACCTTAGCAACTAATGAAAAACTGTTTTTT. Translating gives CASSRGTLATNEKLFF.

This clonotype has ten or more counts. The J gene is TRBJ2-1, the V gene TRBV24-1, with D perhaps TRBD2 (7 bases). V lost 9 bases and J 8 bases, leaving 19 bases between the germline ends. CDR3 length: 14 residues. The V gene's germline CDR1 is KGHDR and CDR2 SFDVKD. The DNA of the CDR3 is TGTGCCACCGAAGGGGGGGGAGGTAAATATGAGCAGTTCTTC. Translating gives CATEGGGGKYEQFF.

The sample holds many counts of this clonotype. The rearrangement joins TRBV10-3 to TRBJ2-1; D unclear. Trimming took off 6 bases at V and 9 bases at J, with 21 bases between the two ends. The CDR3 contains 15 residues. Looked up from germline, CDR1 is ENHRY and CDR2 is SYGVKD. The CDR3 spells CAISPDTALDAEQFF. CDR3 DNA: TGTGCCATCAGCCCAGACACCGCCCTCGACGCTGAGCAGTTCTTC.

This clonotype was seen repeatedly, ten times or more. This chain connects TRBV4-1 to TRBJ2-2; 12 bases agree with TRBD2. There are 17 residues in the CDR3. V trimming: 6 bases; J trimming: 0 bases; junction bases outside the gene matches: 5. CDR1 is MGHRA and CDR2 is YSYEKL in the germline V gene. DNA for the CDR3: TGCGCCAGCAGATTACTAGCGGGAGGTTCGAACACCGGGGAGCTGTTTTTT. It translates to CASRLLAGGSNTGELFF.

This clonotype was detected only a few times. The chain joins TRBV9 to TRBJ2-6; 12 positions agree with TRBD2. The germline V gene has CDR1 SGDLS and CDR2 YYNGEE. The CDR3 loop spans 17 amino acids. V lost 3 bases and J lost 1; bases outside the gene matches: 2. This CDR3 is CASSGTSGKSGANVLTF. The CDR3, as DNA: TGTGCCAGCAGCGGGACTAGCGGGAAATCTGGGGCCAACGTCCTGACTTTC.

This clonotype was observed at least ten times. The chain carries TRBV4-1 and TRBJ1-6, with a tentative D call TRBD1 (6 bases). This CDR3 has 14 residues. V was pared by 0 bases and J by 10 bases, with 10 bases between. CDR1 MGHRA and CDR2 YSYEKL come from the germline V gene. CDR3 region: CASSQDYRASPLHF. CDR3 coding DNA: TGCGCCAGCAGCCAAGATTACAGGGCCTCACCCCTCCACTTT.

The sample holds a few counts of this clonotype. The rearrangement links TRBV5-1 to TRBJ2-7; 9 bases fit TRBD1. The CDR3 is 14 residues long. V lost 6 bases and J lost 5; bases outside the gene matches: 9. Germline V gives CDR1 SGHRS, CDR2 YFSETQ. The CDR3, as DNA: TGCGCCAGCACACCCGGACAGGGGTTCCACGAGCAGTACTTC. Its protein product is CASTPGQGFHEQYF.

This clonotype was counted at least ten times. V usage is TRBV9 and J usage is TRBJ2-3; TRBD2 matches 8 bases. The CDR3 extends over 20 amino acids. Trimming cost V 3 bases and J 2 bases; bases outside gene matches: 20. Germline V gives CDR1 SGDLS, CDR2 YYNGEE. The CDR3 DNA follows: TGTGCCAGCAGCGCCGGTCTCCTTGAGGTAGCGGGACGTATCACAGATACGCAGTATTTT. As protein: CASSAGLLEVAGRITDTQYF.

This clonotype came up many times. The V gene is TRBV2, the J gene TRBJ2-3; TRBD2 agrees at 10 bases. The CDR3 length is 16 residues. J was trimmed by 8 bases and V by 2 bases; bases with no gene match: 10. The germline V gene has CDR1 SNHLY and CDR2 FYNNEI. CDR3 sequence reads: CASSELSGRVPGTQYF. The CDR3 nucleotides read TGTGCCAGCAGTGAACTCAGCGGGAGGGTCCCGGGTACGCAGTATTTT. Looking up the rest from reference TRBV2 and TRBJ2-3 gives the full variable domain: EPEVTQTPSHQVTQMGQEVILRCVPISNHLYFYWYRQILGQKVEFLVSFYNNEISEKSEIFDDQFSVERPDGSNFTLKIRSTKLEDSAMYFCASSELSGRVPGTQYFGPGTRLTVL.

This clonotype was detected ten times or more. The rearrangement uses TRBV11-3 and TRBJ2-1; TRBD2 matches 8 bases. J lost 3 bases, V lost 5 bases, and 6 bases had no gene match. CDR1 and CDR2 from the germline V gene are SGHNT and YENEEA. This CDR3 is built from 15 residues. CDR3 amino acids: CASSPLGLGYNEQFF. The DNA of the CDR3 is TGTGCCAGCAGCCCCCTGGGACTAGGCTACAATGAGCAGTTCTTC.